Included here is one T cell receptor beta chain sequence, with context. Its antigen specificity is not known. This CDR3 fails to terminate in the conserved phenylalanine or tryptophan, so it likely reflects a read error. These reads were obtained on an Illumina HiSeq 2500. Quantitative 5'-RACE with molecular barcodes was used to prepare TCR beta libraries. The study's own analysis went as follows. A new computational method, built on a probabilistic model of VDJ rearrangement, was used to identify disease-linked TCR variants. TCRdb's own reprocessing of the public reads used fastp at Q25 and MiXCR and kept productive beta chains. Each entry merges the rows of one CDR3 protein and shows their most common DNA and genes. TCRdb, not the authors, supplied the V and J calls. The sample profile shows about 400,000 distinct CDR3 sequences; 20% to 25% of them were found once. About 12% of the sample is in the top ten clones.

Taken from the germline V gene, the CDR1 and CDR2 loops are SQVTM and ANQGSEA. V was cut back by 4 bases and J by 4 bases, leaving a gap of 21 bases between them. The CDR3 is 16 residues long, counting both termini. Solely the CDR3 DNA is kept, with 48 bases framed from the first base. These data originate in a study of CD8 T cells in ankylosing spondylitis (TCRdb year 2017). A note on the overall study: T cell receptor beta repertoires were profiled in healthy donors and ankylosing spondylitis patients so that disease-linked TCR variants could be found. Samples of peripheral blood were taken, and for ankylosing spondylitis patients, synovial fluid was collected as well. The full study cohort comprised around 25 ankylosing spondylitis patients and approximately 100 healthy donors.

Points the paper makes about the study in general: A TCR beta motif made up of several highly homologous amino acid variants appeared to be characteristic of blood from ankylosing spondylitis patients. Some motif variants were previously reported in synovial fluid and blood of reactive arthritis patients, suggesting common disease-initiation mechanisms. According to the report, matched synovial fluid samples from ankylosing spondylitis patients were significantly enriched for the disease-linked clones. In peripheral blood, the disease-linked clones were found at relatively low frequencies and had a CD8+ phenotype.

Sequenced input: blood, either unsorted or a sorted T cell fraction (not recorded which). The sequence was obtained from a male donor with ankylosing spondylitis or in good health (not recorded which). This chain joins TRBV29-1 to TRBJ2-3; TRBD1 is possibly the D segment (5 matching bases). The bases are TGCAGCGTTGTCCCGCTAGGGGAAGTGCACTCAGATACGCAGTATTTA. It translates as CSVVPLGEVHSDTQYL.